This passage covers 21 T cell receptor beta chains from one sample sequenced in a study of T cell clonotyping in hematopoietic cell transplantation. Using immunoSEQ multiplex PCR, the repertoire was profiled, and TCRdb retains in-frame clones only, with some absent. The profile shows some 13,000 clones, approximately 93% of them singletons. The sample in question was PBMCs, obtained 30 days after allogeneic stem cell transplant. These receptors all stem from a male patient aged 60 to 75 who had an allogeneic stem cell transplant from an unrelated donor, so the T cells may come from the graft donor. Some clones in this sample may be carry-over from other donors' samples.

This chain connects TRBV11-1 to TRBJ2-2; D gene ambiguous. Germline V CDR1 and CDR2: SGHAT, FQDESV (reference sequence). With 2 bases removed from V and 7 bases from J, the gap between germline ends came to 5 bases. The CDR3 loop spans 12 amino acids. CDR3 nucleotide sequence: TGTGCCAGCAGCTTATTTAACGGGGAGCTGTTTTTT. Translation: CASSLFNGELFF.

This chain connects TRBV28 to TRBJ1-2; D is undetermined. Trimming cost V 2 bases and J 3 bases, with 7 bases left between them. The CDR3 loop spans 13 amino acids. Germline assignment: CDR1 MDHEN and CDR2 SYDVKM. Here the CDR3 DNA reads TGTGCCAGCAGTTTACCCGGGGACTATGGCTACACCTTC. Protein: CASSLPGDYGYTF.

This chain links TRBV6-5 with TRBJ1-1; D may be TRBD1 (6 bases). The germline V gene encodes CDR1 MNHEY and CDR2 SVGAGI. The CDR3 is 15 residues long. V shed 4 bases and J shed 0 bases, with 12 bases lying between them. CDR3 in DNA: TGTGCCAGCAGTTCTACGGACAGATTGAACACTGAAGCTTTCTTT. Its protein is CASSSTDRLNTEAFF.

The V gene is TRBV19, the J gene TRBJ1-2, with TRBD1 as a possible D gene (5 bases). The germline gives CDR1 LNHDA, CDR2 SQIVND (reference sequence). CDR3 length: 15 amino acids. Trimming shortened V by 7 bases and J by 1 base, and 16 bases separated the two germline ends. The CDR3 sequence is CASTAGRRGNYGYTF. CDR3 DNA sequence: TGTGCCAGTACCGCGGGGCGCAGAGGTAACTATGGCTACACCTTC.

Notes on this clone: Within the sample, other DNA sequences also encode this same CDR3. The V and J genes are TRBV6-6 and TRBJ1-3; unclear D gene. CDR3 length equals 13 residues. Trimming left V 8 bases short and J 0 bases short, with 8 bases between. Germline-derived CDR1 and CDR2 are MNHNY and SVGAGI (reference sequence). The CDR3 protein is CASRLISGNTIYF. Written as DNA, the CDR3 is TGTGCCAGCCGACTGATCTCTGGAAACACCATATATTTT.

This clone has just a few counts. This chain connects TRBV6-5 to TRBJ2-7, with no clear D. The germline V gene encodes CDR1 MNHEY and CDR2 SVGAGI. The CDR3 has 13 amino acids. The V and J ends lost 4 bases and 4 bases respectively, with 11 bases between them. CDR3 residues: CASSSNPGYEQYF. The DNA of the CDR3 is TGTGCCAGCAGTTCGAACCCTGGATACGAGCAGTACTTC.

The chain uses TRBV5-1 and TRBJ2-1; 13 bases are shared with TRBD2. The CDR3 totals 17 residues. The germline V gene has CDR1 SGHRS and CDR2 YFSETQ. Trimming cost V 9 bases and J 6 bases; bases outside gene matches: 15. The CDR3 bases are TGCGCCACGGCCTCACGGACTAGCGGGGGCGCTATCAATGAGCAGTTCTTC. It translates to CATASRTSGGAINEQFF. The entire variable domain, with the rest obtained from reference TRBV5-1 and TRBJ2-1, is as follows: KAGVTQTPRYLIKTRGQQVTLSCSPISGHRSVSWYQQTPGQGLQFLFEYFSETQRNKGNFPGRFSGRQFSNSRSEMNVSTLELGDSALYLCATASRTSGGAINEQFFGPGTRLTVL.

This clone was seen only once. This chain joins TRBV9 and TRBJ2-3; D call uncertain. V was trimmed by 0 bases and J by 2 bases, leaving 7 bases between them. The CDR3 is 14 residues long. The germline V gene has CDR1 SGDLS and CDR2 YYNGEE. The CDR3 is CASSVALATDTQYF. The DNA for the CDR3 is TGTGCCAGCAGCGTAGCTTTGGCCACAGATACGCAGTATTTT. Full variable domain (outside the CDR3, taken from reference TRBV9 and TRBJ2-3): DSGVTQTPKHLITATGQRVTLRCSPRSGDLSVYWYQQSLDQGLQFLIQYYNGEERAKGNILERFSAQQFPDLHSELNLSSLELGDSALYFCASSVALATDTQYFGPGTRLTVL.

The chain uses TRBV6-1 and TRBJ2-7; TRBD2 agrees at 15 bases. The CDR3 runs 20 residues. Germline V lookup: CDR1 MNHNS, CDR2 SASEGT. Trimming at V came to 2 bases and at J to 3 bases, leaving 14 bases not matched to a gene. In nucleotides, the CDR3 is TGTGCCAGCAGTGAATCAACTCCGGGACTAGCGGGGGGCCGTCACTACGAGCAGTACTTC. This gives the protein CASSESTPGLAGGRHYEQYF.

This clone has only a few counts. The chain joins TRBV2 to TRBJ2-7; TRBD1 aligns across 7 bases. The V gene end was trimmed by 3 bases and the J gene end by 1 base; junction bases not matched to a gene: 9. The CDR3 runs to 16 residues. From germline, CDR1 is SNHLY and CDR2 FYNNEI. For the CDR3, the DNA is TGTGCCAGCAGTGATGGTGGGACAGTTATTTCCTACGAGCAGTACTTC. Amino acids: CASSDGGTVISYEQYF. Full variable domain (rest looked up from reference TRBV2 and TRBJ2-7): EPEVTQTPSHQVTQMGQEVILRCVPISNHLYFYWYRQILGQKVEFLVSFYNNEISEKSEIFDDQFSVERPDGSNFTLKIRSTKLEDSAMYFCASSDGGTVISYEQYFGPGTRLTVT.

The V gene is TRBV5-5, the J gene TRBJ1-3; 7 bases map to TRBD1. Germline V gene data show CDR1 as SGHKS and CDR2 as YYEKEE (reference sequence). This CDR3 region has 15 residues. J was trimmed by 0 bases and V by 1 base; bases with no gene match: 1. DNA for the CDR3: TGTGCCAGCAGCTTGTGGGACAGCTCTGGAAACACCATATATTTT. This codes for CASSLWDSSGNTIYF. Supplemented by reference TRBV5-5 and TRBJ1-3, the full variable domain reads DAGVTQSPTHLIKTRGQQVTLRCSPISGHKSVSWYQQVLGQGPQFIFQYYEKEERGRGNFPDRFSARQFPNYSSELNVNALLLGDSALYLCASSLWDSSGNTIYFGEGSWLTVV.

The chain combines TRBV29-1 with TRBJ2-7; no definite D call. V lost 6 bases and J 4 bases, leaving 13 bases between the germline ends. Germline V gene data show CDR1 as SQVTM and CDR2 as ANQGSEA. The CDR3 is made up of 12 amino acids. CDR3 region: CSVSMGLYEQYF. CDR3 nucleotide sequence: TGCAGCGTCTCTATGGGCCTTTACGAGCAGTACTTC.

This sequence joins TRBV4-2 and TRBJ2-1; 14 bases agree with TRBD2. This CDR3 region has 17 residues. With 3 bases clipped from V and 8 bases from J, the junction kept 9 bases outside the gene matches. Germline CDR1 is LGHNA and CDR2 is YNFKEQ. CDR3 DNA sequence: TGTGCCAGCAGCCAGGGGAGAGGGGGACTAGCGGGAGATGAGCAGTTCTTC. It encodes CASSQGRGGLAGDEQFF.

J is TRBJ2-7 and V is TRBV6-1; D could derive from TRBD1 or TRBD2 (6 bases each). V was trimmed by 6 bases and J by 1 base, leaving 16 bases between them. Germline CDR1 MNHNS, CDR2 SASEGT. This CDR3 is 15 amino acids long. CDR3: CASRVPGARSYEQYF. CDR3 nucleotides: TGTGCCAGCAGAGTTCCGGGGGCAAGGTCCTACGAGCAGTACTTC.

Written as DNA, the CDR3 is TGTGCCAGCAGCACTAGCGGGGGAGACACCGGGGAGCTGTTTTTT. This codes for CASSTSGGDTGELFF. The rearrangement links TRBV9 to TRBJ2-2; TRBD2 aligns across 11 bases. CDR1 is SGDLS, CDR2 YYNGEE, per germline. The CDR3 is made up of 15 amino acids. V trimming: 4 bases; J trimming: 3 bases; junction bases outside the gene matches: 2.

Details on this clone: A read error may account for a junction end that differs from germline. The rearrangement links TRBV6-5 to TRBJ1-1; D perhaps matches TRBD1 (6 bases). From germline, CDR1 is MNHEY and CDR2 SVGAGI. The CDR3 runs 13 residues. CDR3 in amino acids: CASRYRASTEAFF. The CDR3 DNA sequence: TGTGCCAGCCGTTACAGGGCGAGCACTGAAGCTTTCTTT.

The chain couples TRBV6-5 to TRBJ1-1; D unresolved. The CDR3 extends over 15 amino acids. Germline values: CDR1 MNHEY, CDR2 SVGAGI. The V end lost 0 bases, the J end lost 1 base, and 9 bases lay between the germline ends. The CDR3: CASSYSNQGNTEAFF. CDR3 nucleotide sequence: TGTGCCAGCAGTTACTCGAATCAAGGGAACACTGAAGCTTTCTTT.

The V call is TRBV6-6, the J call TRBJ1-6, with TRBD1 identical over 9 bases. Losses at the gene ends were 2 bases for V and 9 bases for J; bases not matched to a gene: 5. The CDR3 extends over 15 amino acids. Germline V gene lookup returns CDR1 MNHNY and CDR2 SVGAGI (reference sequence). DNA of the CDR3: TGTGCCAGCAGTTACCTAGGACAGGGGAGTTCACCCCTCCACTTT. Protein: CASSYLGQGSSPLHF.

The chain recombines TRBV6-5 with TRBJ2-7, with D maybe TRBD1 (6 bases). The CDR3 has 15 residues. CDR1 is MNHEY, CDR2 SVGAGI, per germline. Trimming stripped 6 bases from V and 1 base from J, with 16 bases between. Here the CDR3 DNA reads TGTGCCAGCAGGGTTGGGTCAGGGGTATCCTACGAGCAGTACTTC. The encoded protein is CASRVGSGVSYEQYF.

The chain employs TRBV2 and TRBJ1-5; D ambiguous. CDR3 size: 12 residues. Germline V lookup: CDR1 SNHLY, CDR2 FYNNEI. Trimming removed 4 bases at V and 9 bases at J, with 10 bases between. CDR3 in amino acids: CASSVPEGPQHF. For the CDR3, the DNA is TGTGCCAGCAGTGTTCCCGAGGGGCCCCAGCATTTT.

The V and J genes are TRBV7-2 and TRBJ2-3, with 16 nucleotides matching TRBD2. The CDR3 is 18 residues long. Germline loops: CDR1 SGHTA, CDR2 FQGNSA. J lost 0 bases, V lost 5 bases, and 5 bases had no gene match. The CDR3 here is CASSPWGLAGGSTDTQYF. In nucleotides, the CDR3 is TGTGCCAGCAGCCCCTGGGGACTAGCGGGGGGGAGCACAGATACGCAGTATTTT.